This passage covers 30 T cell receptor beta chains from one sample sequenced in a study of cytomegalovirus exposure and HLA in healthy donors. Primers: 60 Vbeta forward and 13 Jbeta reverse. TCRdb keeps only in-frame clones here, not all; method: immunoSEQ multiplex PCR. The table lists about 160,000 clones, roughly 80% of them singletons. Sequencing was done on a sample of PBMCs. The receptor source for this set is a man under 40 in good health and CMV-seronegative.

The V and J genes are TRBV29-1 and TRBJ2-5, with 7 bases matching TRBD1. Germline V CDR1 and CDR2: SQVTM, ANQGSEA. The CDR3 runs to 13 residues. The junction had 4 bases not matched to a gene; V was cut back by 5 bases and J by 1 base. CDR3 amino acids: CSVRDRFQETQYF. CDR3 DNA: TGCAGCGTTCGGGACAGATTCCAAGAGACCCAGTACTTC.

The chain joins TRBV5-1 to TRBJ2-5; D unresolved. CDR3 size: 14 residues. V lost 4 bases and J 4 bases, leaving 14 bases between the germline ends. Germline V gives CDR1 SGHRS, CDR2 YFSETQ. The CDR3 DNA is TGCGCCAGCAGCAAGTTGGGCGCTGGAGAGACCCAGTACTTC. This sequence encodes CASSKLGAGETQYF.

V is TRBV11-2 and J is TRBJ2-3; TRBD2 matches 11 bases. CDR3 size: 16 residues. Germline CDR1 is SGHAT and CDR2 is FQNNGV. Trimming cost V 1 base and J 4 bases; bases outside gene matches: 4. The CDR3 region is CASSLAVAGGPDTQYF. DNA for the CDR3: TGTGCCAGCAGCTTAGCGGTAGCGGGGGGGCCAGATACGCAGTATTTT. Full variable domain (remainder filled in from reference TRBV11-2 and TRBJ2-3): EAGVAQSPRYKIIEKRQSVAFWCNPISGHATLYWYQQILGQGPKLLIQFQNNGVVDDSQLPKDRFSAERLKGVDSTLKIQPAKLEDSAVYLCASSLAVAGGPDTQYFGPGTRLTVL.

This clone was observed a single time. The chain couples TRBV2 to TRBJ2-5; D is possibly TRBD2 (5 bases). Germline CDR1 SNHLY, CDR2 FYNNEI. With 8 bases removed from V and 1 base from J, the gap between germline ends came to 11 bases. This CDR3 is built from 13 residues. This CDR3 reads CASGEQTQETQYF. CDR3 in DNA: TGTGCCAGCGGGGAGCAGACCCAAGAGACCCAGTACTTC.

The V and J genes are TRBV28 and TRBJ1-4; D might be TRBD1 (6 bases). V lost 6 bases and J 8 bases, leaving 10 bases between the germline ends. Germline V gives CDR1 MDHEN, CDR2 SYDVKM. This CDR3 is built from 12 residues. The CDR3 spells CASRQGQEKLFF. The CDR3 DNA follows: TGTGCCAGCAGACAGGGCCAAGAAAAACTGTTTTTT.

The gene calls are TRBV19 and TRBJ2-3; TRBD1 aligns across 11 bases. The germline gives CDR1 LNHDA, CDR2 SQIVND (reference sequence). This CDR3 has 14 amino acids. With V trimmed by 5 bases and J by 3 bases, 1 base remained unmatched. CDR3 coding DNA: TGTGCCAGTAGTTGGGACAGGGGGACAGATACGCAGTATTTT. Translation gives CASSWDRGTDTQYF.

The gene calls are TRBV7-8 and TRBJ2-7, with 9 bases identical to TRBD1. Germline loops: CDR1 SGHVS, CDR2 FQNEAQ. Trimming cost V 5 bases and J 7 bases; bases outside gene matches: 15. The CDR3 is 16 amino acids. The CDR3 loop reads CASSPQGQGGFSEQYF. CDR3 DNA sequence: TGTGCCAGCAGCCCACAGGGACAGGGAGGGTTTTCGGAGCAGTACTTC.

The rearrangement uses TRBV6-5 and TRBJ1-1; a possible D gene is TRBD1 (6 bases). There are 14 residues in the CDR3. V was clipped by 6 bases and J by 1 base, with 12 bases between them. Germline CDR1 reads MNHEY; CDR2 reads SVGAGI. CDR3 amino acids: CASRLQGSNTEAFF. The DNA for the CDR3 is TGTGCCAGCAGGCTACAGGGTTCGAACACTGAAGCTTTCTTT.

This clone was seen a handful of times. The J gene is TRBJ2-7, the V gene TRBV5-6; D might be TRBD1 (6 bases). The ends were cut back, 2 bases at V and 6 bases at J, with 21 bases in the middle. The germline V gene has CDR1 SGHDT and CDR2 YYEEEE. The CDR3 spans 16 residues. This CDR3 is CASSFQETRLQGEQYF. The CDR3 region has the DNA TGTGCCAGCAGCTTTCAGGAGACCCGCTTACAGGGCGAGCAGTACTTC.

V gene TRBV28 combines with J gene TRBJ1-5; D gene uncertain. In germline, CDR1 is MDHEN, CDR2 SYDVKM. Trimming shortened V by 10 bases and J by 4 bases, and 14 bases separated the two germline ends. This CDR3 has 13 residues. CDR3: CAIMGVGNQPQHF. DNA for the CDR3: TGTGCCATCATGGGAGTAGGGAATCAGCCCCAGCATTTT.

This clone was found once. Other DNA sequences of this sample code for an identical CDR3. This chain connects TRBV7-9 to TRBJ2-7; D is unclear. The CDR3 is made up of 12 amino acids. Germline assignment: CDR1 SEHNR and CDR2 FQNEAQ (reference sequence). V shed 1 base and J shed 3 bases, with 4 bases lying between them. The CDR3 bases are TGTGCCAGCAGCTTAGGCAGCTACGAGCAGTACTTC. This gives the protein CASSLGSYEQYF.

The rearrangement links TRBV27 to TRBJ2-3; the D is unclear. Germline V gene data show CDR1 as MNHEY and CDR2 as SMNVEV (reference sequence). This CDR3 has 12 residues. The germline V and J ends were trimmed by 4 bases and 6 bases, with 8 bases remaining between them. The CDR3 spells CASSSSLDTQYF. The CDR3 DNA reads as TGTGCCAGCAGTTCTAGTTTGGATACGCAGTATTTT.

The chain couples TRBV30 to TRBJ2-2; TRBD2 is a possible D gene (7 bases). Germline loops: CDR1 GTSNPN, CDR2 SVGIG (reference sequence). The CDR3 length is 12 residues. Here the CDR3 reads CGGGGDTGELFF. The CDR3 region has the DNA TGTGGAGGAGGGGGGGACACCGGGGAGCTGTTTTTT.

The J gene is TRBJ1-4, the V gene TRBV27; unclear D gene. Between the trimmed V and J ends, which lost 5 bases and 4 bases, there was a span of 17 bases. The CDR3 covers 16 residues. The V gene's germline CDR1 is MNHEY and CDR2 SMNVEV (reference sequence). Here the CDR3 reads CASSPLSDTINEKLFF. The DNA of the CDR3 is TGTGCCAGCAGTCCACTTTCCGACACAATTAATGAAAAACTGTTTTTT.

The sample holds one count of this clone. The chain employs TRBV29-1 and TRBJ1-2, with D possibly matching TRBD1 (5 bases). V lost 6 bases, J lost 7 bases, and 21 bases lay in between. From germline, CDR1 is SQVTM and CDR2 ANQGSEA. The CDR3 has 14 amino acids. CDR3 residues: CSVTILGLRSGYTF. CDR3 DNA sequence: TGCAGCGTCACGATCCTGGGACTACGGAGTGGCTACACCTTC. Based on the CDR3 plus reference TRBV29-1 and TRBJ1-2, the full variable domain is SAVISQKPSRDICQRGTSLTIQCQVDSQVTMMFWYRQQPGQSLTLIATANQGSEATYESGFVIDKFPISRPNLTFSTLTVSNMSPEDSSIYLCSVTILGLRSGYTFGSGTRLTVV.

This chain uses TRBV7-2 with TRBJ2-5; 8 nucleotides agree with TRBD1. The CDR3 totals 15 residues. V lost 4 bases to trimming and J lost 4 bases; unmatched junction nucleotides: 8. Germline V gene sequence: CDR1 SGHTA, CDR2 FQGNSA. The CDR3: CASSSQTGGRETQYF. The DNA of the CDR3 is TGTGCCAGCAGCTCCCAAACAGGGGGGAGAGAGACCCAGTACTTC.

For this clone: Other DNA sequences within the sample encode an identical CDR3. The V call is TRBV11-2, the J call TRBJ2-7; TRBD1 matches at 7 bases. Germline V lookup: CDR1 SGHAT, CDR2 FQNNGV. This CDR3 spans 14 amino acids. Unmatched junction bases numbered 5, after V lost 3 bases and J lost 3 bases. The CDR3 DNA reads TGTGCCAGCAGCTTCCGGACAGGAGACTACGAGCAGTACTTC. Translation: CASSFRTGDYEQYF.

CDR3: CASSRDRYTDTQYF. In DNA, the CDR3 is TGTGCCAGCAGCCGCGACAGGTACACAGATACGCAGTATTTT. The chain links TRBV5-4 to TRBJ2-3, with D possibly matching TRBD1 (6 bases). V shed 4 bases and J shed 2 bases, with 11 bases lying between them. CDR1 SGHNT and CDR2 YYREEE come from the germline V gene (reference sequence). The CDR3 contains 14 residues.

The CDR3 is CASSLRGAGTEAFF. CDR3 coding DNA: TGTGCCAGCAGTTTAAGGGGCGCGGGGACTGAAGCTTTCTTT. The chain couples TRBV28 to TRBJ1-1; D is possibly TRBD1 (5 bases). The length of the CDR3 is 14 residues. V was pared by 2 bases and J by 5 bases, with 12 bases between. The germline gives CDR1 MDHEN, CDR2 SYDVKM.

The chain couples TRBV6-1 to TRBJ1-2; TRBD1 agrees at 7 bases. The V segment lost 3 bases and the J segment 6 bases; nucleotides outside the gene matches: 16. The CDR3 is 17 amino acids. Germline-derived CDR1 and CDR2 are MNHNS and SASEGT. The CDR3 DNA reads TGTGCCAGCAGTGACCTAACTAGAAACCGGGACAGAGATGGCTACACCTTC. It translates to CASSDLTRNRDRDGYTF.

This chain links TRBV14 with TRBJ1-2, with D perhaps matching TRBD1 (5 bases). Deletions cut 0 bases from V and 6 bases from J, with 17 bases between. Germline CDR1 and CDR2: SGHDN and FVKESK. The CDR3 consists of 16 residues. CDR3 residues: CASSQDRQGGYDGYTF. CDR3 nucleotides: TGTGCCAGCAGCCAAGATCGGCAGGGAGGTTACGATGGCTACACCTTC.

V gene TRBV19 combines with J gene TRBJ1-2, with D unresolved. The CDR3 loop spans 15 amino acids. V was pared by 1 base and J by 5 bases, with 14 bases between. Germline values: CDR1 LNHDA, CDR2 SQIVND (reference sequence). Written as DNA, the CDR3 is TGTGCCAGTAGTATAGTCGGACTCAGCGGTTATGGCTACACCTTC. Translated, it gives CASSIVGLSGYGYTF. Variable domain in full (rest from reference TRBV19 and TRBJ1-2): DGGITQSPKYLFRKEGQNVTLSCEQNLNHDAMYWYRQDPGQGLRLIYYSQIVNDFQKGDIAEGYSVSREKKESFPLTVTSAQKNPTAFYLCASSIVGLSGYGYTFGSGTRLTVV.

The genes are TRBV18 and TRBJ1-3; 9 bases map to TRBD1. CDR1 KGHSH and CDR2 LQKENI come from the germline V gene. The CDR3 has 15 residues. V gave up 3 bases and J gave up 0 bases; unmatched junction bases: 0. The DNA for the CDR3 is TGTGCCAGCTCACCGGACAGGGGCTCTGGAAACACCATATATTTT. Encoded protein: CASSPDRGSGNTIYF.

This rearrangement joins TRBV7-9 to TRBJ2-1; maybe TRBD2 (5 bases). Germline CDR1 is SEHNR and CDR2 is FQNEAQ (reference sequence). The CDR3 has 12 amino acids. V lost 11 bases and J lost 5, with 13 bases in between. The CDR3 region has the DNA TGTGCCTCCGAAGCGGCGAACAATGAGCAGTTCTTC. Translating gives CASEAANNEQFF. Full variable domain (rest looked up from reference TRBV7-9 and TRBJ2-1): DTGVSQNPRHKITKRGQNVTFRCDPISEHNRLYWYRQTLGQGPEFLTYFQNEAQLEKSRLLSDRFSAERPKGSFSTLEIQRTEQGDSAMYLCASEAANNEQFFGPGTRLTVL.

V gene TRBV4-2 combines with J gene TRBJ2-1, with TRBD2 as a possible D gene (6 bases). The CDR3 runs 16 residues. Per the germline V gene, CDR1 is LGHNA and CDR2 is YNFKEQ. The V end lost 0 bases, the J end lost 0 bases, and 9 bases lay between the germline ends. The CDR3 is CASSQDPGGSYNEQFF. In DNA, the CDR3 is TGTGCCAGCAGCCAAGATCCCGGGGGCTCCTACAATGAGCAGTTCTTC.

The V and J genes are TRBV6-1 and TRBJ2-7; TRBD2 matches 8 bases. CDR1 is MNHNS and CDR2 is SASEGT in the germline V gene. The J segment lost 2 bases and the V segment lost 7 bases, leaving 4 bases of the junction unmatched. CDR3 length equals 13 residues. This CDR3 is CASNLSGTYEQYF. CDR3 coding DNA: TGTGCCAGCAACCTTAGCGGGACCTACGAGCAGTACTTC.

Of note for this clone: Other DNA sequences in this specimen translate into the identical CDR3. The chain joins TRBV19 to TRBJ2-1; tentative D call: TRBD1 (6 bases). The germline V and J ends were trimmed by 6 bases and 0 bases, with 12 bases remaining between them. Per germline, CDR1 LNHDA and CDR2 SQIVND (reference sequence). The CDR3 extends over 15 amino acids. The CDR3 nucleotides are TGTGCCAGTAGGCCCGACAGGAGCTCCTACAATGAGCAGTTCTTC. This sequence encodes CASRPDRSSYNEQFF.

The CDR3 nucleotides are TGTGCCAGCTCACCACTGCGTTGGACACAGGGGATGAGCTCCTACGAGCAGTACTTC. The encoded protein is CASSPLRWTQGMSSYEQYF. The chain employs TRBV18 and TRBJ2-7; 7 positions match TRBD1. Germline lookup yields CDR1 KGHSH and CDR2 LQKENI. This CDR3 is built from 19 residues. Unmatched junction bases numbered 15, after V lost 1 base and J lost 0 bases.

This chain links TRBV5-4 with TRBJ1-2; D is undetermined. The CDR3 is made up of 11 amino acids. Per germline, CDR1 SGHNT and CDR2 YYREEE (reference sequence). V was trimmed by 0 bases and J by 14 bases, leaving 11 bases between them. The CDR3 DNA sequence: TGTGCCAGCAGCTTGGTTAGCGACAAAACCTTC. It translates to CASSLVSDKTF.

The chain recombines TRBV19 with TRBJ2-2; the D is unclear. Per the germline V gene, CDR1 is LNHDA and CDR2 is SQIVND (reference sequence). Trimming removed 5 bases from V and 2 bases from J, with 9 bases in between. The CDR3 sequence is 14 residues long. CDR3 coding DNA: TGTGCCAGTAGTCCGGGTCGAAACACCGGGGAGCTGTTTTTT. It yields the protein CASSPGRNTGELFF. Combining the CDR3 with reference TRBV19 and TRBJ2-2 gives the whole variable domain DGGITQSPKYLFRKEGQNVTLSCEQNLNHDAMYWYRQDPGQGLRLIYYSQIVNDFQKGDIAEGYSVSREKKESFPLTVTSAQKNPTAFYLCASSPGRNTGELFFGEGSRLTVL.